The entry below gives a single TCR beta chain sequence along with its context. The antigen is not known. The V gene lost 5 bases and the J gene lost 5 bases, with 13 bases spanning the gap. CDR1 is MNHEY and CDR2 is SVGAGI in the germline V gene. CDR3 length: 13 residues. This entry belongs to a study of cytomegalovirus exposure and HLA in healthy donors. The study, taken as a whole, reports: Whilst most TCR sequences proved rare, a subset of public TCRs occurred across many donors. In a later analysis, the majority of CMV-associated beta chains seemingly showed HLA restriction.

It was with 60 Vbeta and 13 Jbeta primers that the PCR ran. The assay was immunoSEQ multiplex PCR, and TCRdb's table has in-frame clones only and misses some. Here the sample table reports 130,000 to 150,000 clones. The chain couples TRBV6-5 to TRBJ2-7; D unclear. The clonotype originates from a woman in her fifties or sixties in good health and CMV-seronegative. Sequenced sample: PBMCs. CDR3 loop: CASSPYGSHEQYF. The CDR3 coding sequence is TGTGCCAGCAGTCCTTACGGGTCCCACGAGCAGTACTTC.